Presented here are 27 T cell receptor beta chains from one specimen sequenced in a study of T cells in Graves' hyperthyroidism and ophthalmopathy. TCR beta CDR3 region amplification was performed from RNA transcripts. First-round RT-PCR of the TCR CDR3 relied on the HTBI primer set. From the multiplex PCR reads, TCRdb called clonotypes with MiXCR, one entry per CDR3 protein. This table has around 600,000 distinct CDR3 sequences, roughly 15% appearing once. The specimen was blood. Every receptor here comes from a woman in her 50s with Graves' ophthalmopathy.

This clonotype occurred many times. The V call is TRBV3-1, the J call TRBJ1-6, with D tentatively TRBD1 (5 bases). The germline V gene has CDR1 LGHDT and CDR2 YNNKEL (reference sequence). V was shortened by 9 bases and J by 7 bases, with 13 bases between the two germline ends. The CDR3 is made up of 13 amino acids. The CDR3 is CASLGTTNSPLHF. CDR3 in DNA: TGTGCCAGTTTGGGGACTACGAATTCACCCCTCCACTTT.

The chain couples TRBV5-5 to TRBJ2-1; 11 nucleotides match TRBD2. With V trimmed by 0 bases and J by 8 bases, 4 bases remained unmatched. Germline assignment: CDR1 SGHKS and CDR2 YYEKEE (reference sequence). There are 15 residues in the CDR3. In nucleotides, the CDR3 is TGTGCCAGCAGCTTGGTTCTAGCGGGAGGCTATGAGCAGTTCTTC. Its translation: CASSLVLAGGYEQFF.

This clonotype was counted between two and nine times. The J gene is TRBJ2-1, the V gene TRBV10-2, with 8 nucleotides matching TRBD2. The CDR3 has 16 amino acids. Looked up from germline, CDR1 is WSHSY and CDR2 is SAAADI. The trim removed 5 bases at V and 4 bases at J, leaving 10 bases unmatched. CDR3 sequence (DNA): TGCGCCAGCAGTAACATAAGAGAGCGGGAGTACAATGAGCAGTTCTTC. Its translation is CASSNIREREYNEQFF.

The sample holds many counts of this clonotype. The chain combines TRBV7-9 with TRBJ1-1, with D uncertain. Germline assignment: CDR1 SEHNR and CDR2 FQNEAQ (reference sequence). Between the trimmed V and J ends, which lost 5 bases and 10 bases, there was a span of 11 bases. This CDR3 region has 11 residues. CDR3 nucleotides: TGTGCCAGCAGCCCCAACGAAGTAGCTTTCTTT. Its translation: CASSPNEVAFF.

This chain uses TRBV5-1 with TRBJ2-2; 7 bases map to TRBD1. The CDR3 sequence is 16 residues long. V shed 0 bases, J shed 5 bases, and the junction held 7 bases outside the gene matches. Germline V lookup: CDR1 SGHRS, CDR2 YFSETQ. CDR3 amino acids: CASSLVGTAKTGELFF. For the CDR3, the DNA is TGCGCCAGCAGCTTGGTGGGGACAGCAAAAACCGGGGAGCTGTTTTTT.

This clonotype was counted ten times or more. The chain combines TRBV29-1 with TRBJ2-3; the D is unclear. Germline lookup yields CDR1 SQVTM and CDR2 ANQGSEA. Trimming took off 4 bases at V and 1 base at J, with 6 bases between the two ends. There are 12 residues in the CDR3. CDR3 sequence reads: CSVVGGTDTQYF. CDR3 nucleotide sequence: TGCAGCGTTGTCGGCGGCACAGATACGCAGTATTTT.

Remarks on this clonotype: The germline gene is not matched at one end of the junction; a read error may be the cause. V gene TRBV20-1 combines with J gene TRBJ2-1; D possibly uses TRBD1 or TRBD2 (5 bases each). The CDR3 extends over 12 amino acids. Germline CDR1 is DFQATT and CDR2 is SNEGSKA (reference sequence). The CDR3 DNA sequence: TGCGGTGCTAGAGGGGCCGGGAATGAGCAGTTCTTC. Its protein is CGARGAGNEQFF.

This clonotype was observed once. This rearrangement joins TRBV6-2 or TRBV6-3 to TRBJ2-1, with TRBD2 as a possible D gene (6 bases). V dropped 6 bases and J dropped 2 bases, with 11 bases sitting between them. This CDR3 is 14 amino acids long. CDR1 and CDR2 from the germline V gene are MNHEY and SVGEGT. CDR3: CASRLPSAYNEQFF. The CDR3 bases are TGTGCCAGCAGACTGCCTAGCGCCTACAATGAGCAGTTCTTC.

In its sample, this clonotype was seen a few times. The rearrangement uses TRBV6-2 or TRBV6-3 and TRBJ1-2; 8 bases are shared with TRBD1. The CDR3 is made up of 13 amino acids. J was trimmed by 8 bases and V by 5 bases; bases with no gene match: 7. Germline V lookup: CDR1 MNHEY, CDR2 SVGEGT. The CDR3 is CASSDRGVGGYTF. CDR3 nucleotide sequence: TGTGCCAGCAGTGACAGGGGAGTTGGAGGCTACACCTTC.

The chain recombines TRBV2 with TRBJ2-7, with D perhaps being TRBD1 or TRBD2 (5 bases each). The V gene lost 7 bases and the J gene lost 0 bases, with 13 bases spanning the gap. The CDR3 extends over 14 amino acids. The germline V gene has CDR1 SNHLY and CDR2 FYNNEI. The CDR3 DNA is TGTGCCAGCACCTGGGACCCGAGCTCCTACGAGCAGTACTTC. This gives the protein CASTWDPSSYEQYF.

The chain is built from TRBV15 and TRBJ2-5; D might be TRBD2 (6 bases). The V gene lost 3 bases and the J gene lost 4 bases, with 12 bases spanning the gap. Per germline, CDR1 LNHNV and CDR2 YYDKDF (reference sequence). The CDR3 length is 14 residues. This CDR3 is CATSRRDSRETQYF. In DNA form, the CDR3 reads TGTGCCACCAGCAGGCGGGATAGTCGAGAGACCCAGTACTTC.

This clonotype was observed many times. The chain couples TRBV20-1 to TRBJ2-1; 8 bases are shared with TRBD2. The ends lost 2 bases at V and 8 bases at J; junction bases unmatched: 2. The germline V gene has CDR1 DFQATT and CDR2 SNEGSKA (reference sequence). CDR3 size: 12 residues. The CDR3 DNA is TGCAGTGCTAGACTAGCGGGCCATGAGCAGTTCTTC. It translates to CSARLAGHEQFF.

This clonotype was picked up many times. V is TRBV7-2 and J is TRBJ2-1; 9 positions agree with TRBD2. CDR1 is SGHTA, CDR2 FQGNSA, per germline. Trimming cost V 1 base and J 10 bases; bases outside gene matches: 11. This CDR3 region has 16 residues. DNA for the CDR3: TGTGCCAGCAGCTTAGTGGGACTAGCCCTACAATTAGAGCAGTTCTTC. Translation gives CASSLVGLALQLEQFF.

This clonotype was observed many times. J is TRBJ2-7 and V is TRBV20-1, with D tentatively TRBD1 (5 bases). Germline assignment: CDR1 DFQATT and CDR2 SNEGSKA (reference sequence). The CDR3 has 10 amino acids. The V and J ends lost 6 bases and 5 bases respectively, with 8 bases between them. The DNA for the CDR3 is TGCAGTGCAGGCAGGGACGAGCAGTACTTC. It codes for CSAGRDEQYF.

J is TRBJ1-1 and V is TRBV6-2 or TRBV6-3, with D hard to call. The germline V and J ends were trimmed by 7 bases and 7 bases, with 10 bases remaining between them. CDR1 is MNHEY, CDR2 SVGEGT, per germline. The CDR3 extends over 11 amino acids. This chain's CDR3 is CASNLPGEAFF. In DNA, the CDR3 is TGTGCCAGCAACCTCCCCGGTGAAGCTTTCTTT.

This chain connects TRBV20-1 to TRBJ2-7; either TRBD1 or TRBD2 may fit D (5 bases each). Trimming removed 5 bases at V and 2 bases at J, with 19 bases between. Germline V lookup: CDR1 DFQATT, CDR2 SNEGSKA (reference sequence). The CDR3 spans 15 residues. CDR3 loop: CSAHSRGVEPYEQYF. In DNA form, the CDR3 reads TGCAGTGCTCATTCACGAGGGGTCGAACCCTACGAGCAGTACTTC.

This clonotype has at least ten counts. V gene TRBV28 combines with J gene TRBJ1-2; 12 bases agree with TRBD1. The CDR3 sequence is 15 residues long. The germline V gene encodes CDR1 MDHEN and CDR2 SYDVKM. V trimming: 4 bases; J trimming: 8 bases; junction bases outside the gene matches: 8. The CDR3 DNA follows: TGTGCCAGCAGTTCCCCGGGACAGGGGGCGAAAGGCTACACCTTC. It encodes CASSSPGQGAKGYTF.

This clonotype was observed a few times. The rearrangement uses TRBV28 and TRBJ1-6; maybe TRBD1 (6 bases). The CDR3 sequence is 17 residues long. Per the germline V gene, CDR1 is MDHEN and CDR2 is SYDVKM. The germline V and J ends were trimmed by 4 bases and 6 bases, with 19 bases remaining between them. The CDR3: CASSSPPGQGSNSPLHF. The CDR3 nucleotides read TGTGCCAGCAGTTCCCCCCCTGGGCAGGGGTCTAATTCACCCCTCCACTTT.

This CDR3 is CASSLPQPGLAGGFQETQYF. CDR3 DNA: TGTGCCAGCAGTCTCCCTCAACCGGGACTAGCGGGAGGTTTCCAAGAGACCCAGTACTTC. The V call is TRBV28, the J call TRBJ2-5; 15 nucleotides match TRBD2. After removal of 5 bases from V and 1 base from J, the junction contained 14 bases not matched to a gene. The CDR3 has 20 residues. The V gene's germline CDR1 is MDHEN and CDR2 SYDVKM. Full variable domain (outside the CDR3, taken from reference TRBV28 and TRBJ2-5): DVKVTQSSRYLVKRTGEKVFLECVQDMDHENMFWYRQDPGLGLRLIYFSYDVKMKEKGDIPEGYSVSREKKERFSLILESASTNQTSMYLCASSLPQPGLAGGFQETQYFGPGTRLLVL.

The chain combines TRBV19 with TRBJ1-2; 7 bases match TRBD1. Trimming cost V 5 bases and J 6 bases; bases outside gene matches: 6. Germline CDR1 LNHDA, CDR2 SQIVND (reference sequence). The length of the CDR3 is 13 residues. CDR3 residues: CASSVGQVNGYTF. DNA of the CDR3: TGTGCCAGTAGTGTTGGACAGGTGAATGGCTACACCTTC.

This clonotype was recorded many times. The chain has TRBV28 and TRBJ2-1; 10 nucleotides match TRBD2. This CDR3 has 16 residues. After removal of 5 bases from V and 3 bases from J, the junction contained 7 bases not matched to a gene. CDR1 is MDHEN and CDR2 is SYDVKM in the germline V gene. The CDR3: CASSLTSGDLYNEQFF. DNA for the CDR3: TGTGCCAGCAGTCTTACTAGCGGGGACCTCTACAATGAGCAGTTCTTC.

In this sample, this clonotype turned up many times. V and J are TRBV3-1 and TRBJ1-2; 11 nucleotides match TRBD1. V was pared by 1 base and J by 4 bases, with 5 bases of the junction left unmatched. Germline CDR1 reads LGHDT; CDR2 reads YNNKEL (reference sequence). CDR3 length: 16 amino acids. The CDR3 nucleotides are TGTGCCAGCAGCCAAGGAAGGACAGGGGGCAGCTATGGCTACACCTTC. This translates into CASSQGRTGGSYGYTF.

This clonotype was seen a single time. A much larger clone lies a single base off, so this may be a read error. The chain joins TRBV5-1 to TRBJ1-4; 9 bases agree with TRBD1. The length of the CDR3 is 15 residues. Germline V CDR1 and CDR2: SGHRS, YFSETQ. This CDR3 is CASSGIQGAGERLFF. CDR3 coding DNA: TGCGCCAGCAGCGGGATACAGGGGGCTGGTGAAAGACTGTTTTTT.

This chain links TRBV4-3 with TRBJ2-2, with D perhaps TRBD1 (5 bases). The V gene lost 0 bases and the J gene lost 7 bases, with 12 bases spanning the gap. CDR3 length equals 15 residues. Germline V CDR1 and CDR2: LGHNA, YSLEER. CDR3 coding DNA: TGCGCCAGCAGCCAAGAAATTGTAGGGGTCGGGGAGCTGTTTTTT. It specifies CASSQEIVGVGELFF.

In its sample, this clonotype was seen many times. This sequence joins TRBV27 and TRBJ2-5; unclear D gene. The CDR3 is 14 residues long. V was shortened by 4 bases and J by 4 bases, with 13 bases between the two germline ends. Germline V lookup: CDR1 MNHEY, CDR2 SMNVEV (reference sequence). In DNA, the CDR3 is TGTGCCAGCAGTTCCTACAGCGATCGAGAGACCCAGTACTTC. Its translation: CASSSYSDRETQYF.

Details on this clonotype: One junction end does not reproduce the germline sequence, and a read error may be involved. This chain connects TRBV10-3 to TRBJ1-3; D is ambiguous. Germline CDR1 is ENHRY and CDR2 is SYGVKD. The CDR3 covers 15 residues. The CDR3 DNA is TGTGCCATCAGTGACCCACAGCGCTCTGGAAACGCCATATATTTT. Translation gives CAISDPQRSGNAIYF.

This clonotype was seen repeatedly, ten times or more. The J gene is TRBJ2-1, the V gene TRBV6-1; 7 positions agree with TRBD2. The germline V gene encodes CDR1 MNHNS and CDR2 SASEGT. The CDR3 is 14 amino acids. Trimming at V came to 11 bases and at J to 7 bases, leaving 14 bases not matched to a gene. The CDR3 DNA follows: TGTGCCGCCACTTCCGCGGGAGCGGGAAATGAGCAGTTCTTC. Its protein product is CAATSAGAGNEQFF.